Here is one TCR beta chain with its context. The data belong to a study of cytomegalovirus exposure and HLA in healthy donors. The CDR3 is 14 amino acids. Trimming took off 11 bases at V and 2 bases at J, with 18 bases between the two ends. CDR1 and CDR2 (germline): LNHDA, SQIVND (reference sequence). Primers included in the PCR were 60 Vbeta and 13 Jbeta primers. Clones were sequenced by immunoSEQ multiplex PCR, and TCRdb holds only the in-frame ones, with some missing. The sample consists of 150,000 to 200,000 clones, around 68% of them appearing once. The chain has TRBV19 and TRBJ2-5; a weak D match, TRBD2 (7 bases). The receptor was derived from a man aged 50-59 years in good health and CMV-seronegative. The sequenced sample consisted of PBMCs. Written as DNA, the CDR3 is TGTGCCTGTGCGGGGGCGGGGGCACAAGAGACCCAGTACTTC. Translated: CACAGAGAQETQYF.